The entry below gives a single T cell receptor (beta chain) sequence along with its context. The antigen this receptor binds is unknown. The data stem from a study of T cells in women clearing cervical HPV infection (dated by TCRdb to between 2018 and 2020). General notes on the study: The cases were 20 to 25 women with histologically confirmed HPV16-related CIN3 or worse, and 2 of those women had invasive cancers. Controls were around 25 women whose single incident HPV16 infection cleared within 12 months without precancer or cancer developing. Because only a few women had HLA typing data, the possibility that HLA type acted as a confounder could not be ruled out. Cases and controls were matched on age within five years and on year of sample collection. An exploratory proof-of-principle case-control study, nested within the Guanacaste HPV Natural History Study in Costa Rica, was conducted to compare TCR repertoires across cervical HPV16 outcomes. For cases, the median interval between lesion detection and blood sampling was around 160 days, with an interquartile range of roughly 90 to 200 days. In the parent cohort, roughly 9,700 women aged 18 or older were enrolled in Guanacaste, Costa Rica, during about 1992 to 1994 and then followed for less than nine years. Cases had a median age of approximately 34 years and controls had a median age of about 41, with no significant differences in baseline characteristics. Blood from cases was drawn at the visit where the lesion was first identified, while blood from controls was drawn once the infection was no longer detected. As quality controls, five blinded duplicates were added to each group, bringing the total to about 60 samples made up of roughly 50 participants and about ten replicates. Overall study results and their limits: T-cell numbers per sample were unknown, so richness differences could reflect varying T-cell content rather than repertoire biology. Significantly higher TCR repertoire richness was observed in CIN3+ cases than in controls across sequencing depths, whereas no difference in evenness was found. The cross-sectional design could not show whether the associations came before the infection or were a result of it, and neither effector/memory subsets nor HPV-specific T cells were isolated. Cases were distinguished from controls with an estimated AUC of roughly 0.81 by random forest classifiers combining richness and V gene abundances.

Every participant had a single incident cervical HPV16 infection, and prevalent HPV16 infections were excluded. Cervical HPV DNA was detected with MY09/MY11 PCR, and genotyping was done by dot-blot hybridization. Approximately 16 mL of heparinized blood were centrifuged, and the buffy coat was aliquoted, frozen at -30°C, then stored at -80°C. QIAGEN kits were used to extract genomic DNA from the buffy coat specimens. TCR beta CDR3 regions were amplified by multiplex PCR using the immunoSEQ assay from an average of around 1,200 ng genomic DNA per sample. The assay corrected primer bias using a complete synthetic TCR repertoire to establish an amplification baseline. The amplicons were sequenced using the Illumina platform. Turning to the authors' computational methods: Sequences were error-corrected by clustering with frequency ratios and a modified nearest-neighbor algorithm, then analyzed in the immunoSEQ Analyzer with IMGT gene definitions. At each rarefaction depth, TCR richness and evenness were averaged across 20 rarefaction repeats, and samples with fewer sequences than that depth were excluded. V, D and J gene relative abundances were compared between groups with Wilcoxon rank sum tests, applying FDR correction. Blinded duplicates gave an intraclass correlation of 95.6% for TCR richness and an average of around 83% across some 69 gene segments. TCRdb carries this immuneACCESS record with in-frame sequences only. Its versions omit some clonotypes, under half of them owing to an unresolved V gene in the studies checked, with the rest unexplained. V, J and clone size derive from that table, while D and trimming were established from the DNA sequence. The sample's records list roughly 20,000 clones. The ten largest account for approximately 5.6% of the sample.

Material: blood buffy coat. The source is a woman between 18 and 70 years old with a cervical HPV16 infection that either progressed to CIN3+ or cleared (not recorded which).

The CDR3 bases that were read are TGCAGTGCTAGCGGGGGGCCCGGCGGCCCCGATAATTCACCC. This is translated as CSASGGPGGPDNSP. The entire CDR3 protein reads CSASGGPGGPDNSPLHF. The V and J segments used are TRBV20-1 and TRBJ1-6; TRBD1 is perhaps the D gene, given 6 matching bases. The DNA ends 3 residues before the CDR3 does, and the rest of the CDR3 is filled in from the germline J gene. CDR1 is given as DFQATT and CDR2 as SNEGSKA, both from the germline V gene (reference sequence). There are 17 amino acids in the CDR3, from cysteine to phenylalanine inclusive. The DNA has 42 bases, all within the CDR3, and is read from base 1. Trimming at the junction amounts to 3 bases on V and 5 bases on J, and the germline ends lie 20 bases apart.